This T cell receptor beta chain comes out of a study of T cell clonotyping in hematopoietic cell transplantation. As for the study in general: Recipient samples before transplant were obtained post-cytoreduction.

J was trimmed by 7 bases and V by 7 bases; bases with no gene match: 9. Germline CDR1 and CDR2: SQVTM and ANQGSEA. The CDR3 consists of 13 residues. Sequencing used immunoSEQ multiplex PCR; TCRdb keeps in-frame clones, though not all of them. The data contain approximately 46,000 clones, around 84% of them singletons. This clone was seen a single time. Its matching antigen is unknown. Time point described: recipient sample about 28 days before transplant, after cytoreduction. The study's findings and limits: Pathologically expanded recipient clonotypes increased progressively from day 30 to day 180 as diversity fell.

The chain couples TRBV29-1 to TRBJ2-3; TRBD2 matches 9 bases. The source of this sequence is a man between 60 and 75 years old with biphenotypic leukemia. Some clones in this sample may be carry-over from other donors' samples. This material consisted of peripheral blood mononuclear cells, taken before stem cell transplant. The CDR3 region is CSARTSEKYTQYF. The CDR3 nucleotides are TGCAGCGCCAGGACTAGCGAAAAATATACGCAGTATTTT.